Reported below is one TCR beta chain. The antigen it recognizes is unknown. No base-level quality is on record; no much larger clone is a single base apart. The sample originates from a study of T cell changes during pregnancy in multiple sclerosis (dated by TCRdb to the late 2010s). At the level of the whole study: Changes in the T cell repertoire over the course of pregnancy were examined in this study in women with multiple sclerosis.

Library preparation was by the immunoSEQ multiplex PCR assay. Imported from immuneACCESS, the table was reduced by TCRdb to in-frame sequences with V and J called. These copies leave out some clones; in studies compared against another copy, an unresolved V gene accounts for under half, and the cause of the remainder is not known. The sample table shows about 130,000 clones, and around 95% are seen once. 0.44% of the sample is held by the ten biggest clonotypes. Trimming at the junction amounts to 0 bases on V and 3 bases on J, and the germline ends lie 11 bases apart. The CDR3 runs 15 residues from the cysteine to the phenylalanine. Kept here is only the CDR3 DNA, which spans 45 bases and is read in frame from base 1. Looking up the germline V gene yields CDR1 LGHNA and CDR2 YNFKEQ.

Recombination linked TRBV4-2 to TRBJ1-2; the best D guess is TRBD1, with 6 bases matching. The sample consisted of peripheral blood, taken after pregnancy. The TCR originated in a female donor with multiple sclerosis, enrolled in a pregnancy study. The CDR3 loop reads CASSQETGTDYGYTF. The nucleotide sequence is given as TGTGCCAGCAGCCAAGAAACAGGGACGGACTATGGCTACACCTTC.